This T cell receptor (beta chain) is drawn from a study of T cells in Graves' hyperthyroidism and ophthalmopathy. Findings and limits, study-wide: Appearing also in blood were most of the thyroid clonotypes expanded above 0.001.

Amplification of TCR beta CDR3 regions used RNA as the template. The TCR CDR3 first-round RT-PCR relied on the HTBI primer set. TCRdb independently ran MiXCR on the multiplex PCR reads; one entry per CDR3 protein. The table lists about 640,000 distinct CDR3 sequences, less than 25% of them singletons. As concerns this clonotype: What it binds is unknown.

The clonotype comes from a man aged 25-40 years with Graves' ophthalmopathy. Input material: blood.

The CDR3: CAWGASGGQETQYF. The CDR3 coding sequence is TGTGCCTGGGGTGCCTCGGGTGGTCAAGAGACCCAGTACTTC. The chain links TRBV30 to TRBJ2-5; D is unresolved. From germline, CDR1 is GTSNPN and CDR2 SVGIG (reference sequence). The CDR3 spans 14 residues. V was clipped by 5 bases and J by 2 bases, with 15 bases between them. Filled out from reference TRBV30 and TRBJ2-5, the complete variable domain reads SQTIHQWPATLVQPVGSPLSLECTVEGTSNPNLYWYRQAAGRGLQLLFYSVGIGQISSEVPQNLSASRPQDRQFILSSKKLLLSDSGFYLCAWGASGGQETQYFGPGTRLLVL.